The rows below give T cell receptor beta chains drawn from one sample of a study of shared clonotypes between healthy human individuals. The method was immunoSEQ multiplex PCR; TCRdb's version includes in-frame clones alone and lacks a portion of them. This table has 700,000 to 950,000 clones, around 96% appearing once. What was sequenced was naive CD8+ T cells sorted from blood. These receptors came from a man younger than 40 in good health. Both conserved end residues are part of each CDR3. Fields, in order: V gene, D gene, clone size, J gene, CDR3 protein, CDR3 DNA. A D gene is named only where the DNA matches it firmly. Rows may omit the clone size; those that give it use once, few, many or a size class.

v_gene: TRBV7-2
d_gene: NA
abundance: NA
j_gene: TRBJ1-1
CDR3aa: CASSNQVGENTEAFF
CDR3nt: TGTGCCAGCAGCAACCAGGTGGGGGAGAACACTGAAGCTTTCTTT

v_gene: TRBV5-1
d_gene: TRBD2
abundance: NA
j_gene: TRBJ2-7
CDR3aa: CASTPSGSYEQYF
CDR3nt: TGCGCCAGCACGCCTAGCGGCTCCTACGAGCAGTACTTC

v_gene: TRBV5-1
d_gene: TRBD2
abundance: once
j_gene: TRBJ2-3
CDR3aa: CASSFLLAGSTDTQYF
CDR3nt: TGCGCCAGCAGCTTTCTACTAGCGGGGAGCACAGATACGCAGTATTTT

v_gene: TRBV9
d_gene: TRBD1
abundance: NA
j_gene: TRBJ2-7
CDR3aa: CASSPGTGDFREQYF
CDR3nt: TGTGCCAGCAGCCCCGGGACAGGGGATTTTAGGGAGCAGTACTTC

v_gene: TRBV4-1
d_gene: TRBD2
abundance: NA
j_gene: TRBJ2-7
CDR3aa: CASSQDPSGYEQYF
CDR3nt: TGCGCCAGCAGCCAAGATCCTAGCGGTTACGAGCAGTACTTC

v_gene: TRBV4-1
d_gene: NA
abundance: NA
j_gene: TRBJ2-1
CDR3aa: CASSPTGWNEQFF
CDR3nt: TGCGCCAGCAGCCCCACAGGATGGAATGAGCAGTTCTTC

v_gene: TRBV6-5
d_gene: NA
abundance: NA
j_gene: TRBJ1-3
CDR3aa: CASSYWGGKNGNTIYF
CDR3nt: TGTGCCAGCAGTTATTGGGGGGGAAAGAACGGAAACACCATATATTTT

v_gene: TRBV4-1
d_gene: NA
abundance: NA
j_gene: TRBJ2-5
CDR3aa: CASSQEGVQETQYF
CDR3nt: TGCGCCAGCAGCCAAGAGGGGGTACAAGAGACCCAGTACTTC

v_gene: TRBV30
d_gene: NA
abundance: NA
j_gene: TRBJ1-3
CDR3aa: CAWSGIYDTIYF
CDR3nt: TGTGCCTGGAGTGGGATATATGACACCATATATTTT

v_gene: TRBV5-4
d_gene: NA
abundance: NA
j_gene: TRBJ2-5
CDR3aa: CASSLKSLQETQYF
CDR3nt: TGTGCCAGCAGCTTAAAGAGCCTCCAAGAGACCCAGTACTTC

v_gene: TRBV18
d_gene: NA
abundance: NA
j_gene: TRBJ1-4
CDR3aa: CASSASGVANEKLFF
CDR3nt: TGTGCCAGCTCCGCCTCAGGGGTGGCTAATGAAAAACTGTTTTTT

v_gene: TRBV19
d_gene: NA
abundance: NA
j_gene: TRBJ1-2
CDR3aa: CASASVGYYGYTF
CDR3nt: TGTGCCAGCGCCTCGGTGGGGTACTATGGCTACACCTTC

v_gene: TRBV6-4
d_gene: NA
abundance: NA
j_gene: TRBJ2-7
CDR3aa: CASSYDHYEQYF
CDR3nt: TGTGCCAGCAGTTACGACCACTACGAGCAGTACTTC

v_gene: TRBV27
d_gene: NA
abundance: NA
j_gene: TRBJ2-1
CDR3aa: CASSLVGMSNEQFF
CDR3nt: TGTGCCAGCAGTTTAGTAGGGATGAGCAATGAGCAGTTCTTC

v_gene: TRBV7-9
d_gene: TRBD1
abundance: NA
j_gene: TRBJ1-2
CDR3aa: CASSLGGTARGPGYTF
CDR3nt: TGTGCCAGCAGCTTAGGTGGGACAGCCCGAGGTCCTGGCTACACCTTC

v_gene: TRBV7-9
d_gene: NA
abundance: NA
j_gene: TRBJ2-1
CDR3aa: CASSFYSNEQFF
CDR3nt: TGTGCCAGCAGTTTTTATAGCAATGAGCAGTTCTTC

v_gene: TRBV5-4
d_gene: TRBD1
abundance: NA
j_gene: TRBJ2-7
CDR3aa: CASSWTGLNYEQYF
CDR3nt: TGTGCCAGCAGCTGGACAGGGTTGAACTACGAGCAGTACTTC

v_gene: TRBV27
d_gene: NA
abundance: NA
j_gene: TRBJ2-2
CDR3aa: CASSGTLAGELFF
CDR3nt: TGTGCCAGCTCGGGGACCCTAGCCGGGGAGCTGTTTTTT

v_gene: TRBV9
d_gene: NA
abundance: NA
j_gene: TRBJ1-2
CDR3aa: CASSVSQYTPNRVYGYTF
CDR3nt: TGTGCCAGCAGCGTAAGCCAGTACACTCCGAACAGGGTCTATGGCTACACCTTC

v_gene: TRBV7-9
d_gene: TRBD2
abundance: once
j_gene: TRBJ2-7
CDR3aa: CASSSAGAVDYEQYF
CDR3nt: TGTGCCAGCAGCTCCGCGGGAGCGGTCGACTACGAGCAGTACTTC

v_gene: TRBV7-9
d_gene: NA
abundance: NA
j_gene: TRBJ2-1
CDR3aa: CASQSSYNEQFF
CDR3nt: TGTGCCAGCCAAAGCTCCTACAATGAGCAGTTCTTC

v_gene: TRBV10-3
d_gene: NA
abundance: NA
j_gene: TRBJ2-2
CDR3aa: CAISPGVPGELFF
CDR3nt: TGTGCCATTTCCCCAGGGGTGCCCGGGGAGCTGTTTTTT

v_gene: TRBV9
d_gene: NA
abundance: NA
j_gene: TRBJ2-2
CDR3aa: CASSDGTTNTGELFF
CDR3nt: TGTGCCAGCAGCGACGGGACCACGAACACCGGGGAGCTGTTTTTT

v_gene: TRBV4-1
d_gene: TRBD1
abundance: NA
j_gene: TRBJ2-7
CDR3aa: CASSQVAGGYEQYF
CDR3nt: TGCGCCAGCAGCCAAGTAGCAGGGGGCTACGAGCAGTACTTC

v_gene: TRBV7-3
d_gene: NA
abundance: NA
j_gene: TRBJ2-1
CDR3aa: CASSSLADGYNEQFF
CDR3nt: TGTGCCAGCAGCTCCCTAGCCGACGGTTACAATGAGCAGTTCTTC

v_gene: TRBV27
d_gene: NA
abundance: NA
j_gene: TRBJ1-1
CDR3aa: CASSFQGNTEAFF
CDR3nt: TGTGCCAGCAGTTTCCAGGGGAACACTGAAGCTTTCTTT